Below, 14 T cell receptor beta chains from the same sample are listed, as sequenced in a study of blood T cell repertoires in COVID-19. Sequencing was performed with immunoSEQ multiplex PCR; in TCRdb, only in-frame clones are kept and a portion is missing. The sample comprises under 200,000 clones, 84% of which are singletons, and roughly 2.6% rests with the top ten. The specimen was peripheral blood. The source of these receptors is a human donor with acute or convalescent COVID-19. The donor label of this sample is uncertain.

The chain uses TRBV5-4 and TRBJ2-7; the match to TRBD2 covers 12 bases. Germline V CDR1 and CDR2: SGHNT, YYREEE (reference sequence). This CDR3 is built from 15 residues. Trimming at V came to 3 bases and at J to 1 base, leaving 2 bases not matched to a gene. CDR3 region: CASSSGLAGSYEQYF. CDR3 in DNA: TGTGCCAGCAGCTCAGGACTAGCGGGATCCTACGAGCAGTACTTC. Full variable domain (rest looked up from reference TRBV5-4 and TRBJ2-7): ETGVTQSPTHLIKTRGQQVTLRCSSQSGHNTVSWYQQALGQGPQFIFQYYREEENGRGNFPPRFSGLQFPNYSSELNVNALELDDSALYLCASSSGLAGSYEQYFGPGTRLTVT.

The J gene is TRBJ2-6, the V gene TRBV30; no clear D gene. The V end was cut by 3 bases, the J end by 0 bases, with 6 bases between. CDR1 and CDR2 (germline): GTSNPN, SVGIG (reference sequence). The CDR3 spans 14 residues. CDR3: CAWSGGSGANVLTF. The CDR3 nucleotides read TGTGCCTGGAGCGGCGGCTCTGGGGCCAACGTCCTGACTTTC.

This clone was seen a single time. V gene TRBV19 combines with J gene TRBJ2-2; D perhaps matches TRBD2 (6 bases). The germline V gene has CDR1 LNHDA and CDR2 SQIVND (reference sequence). This CDR3 has 15 residues. The ends were cut back, 3 bases at V and 3 bases at J, with 11 bases in the middle. The CDR3 DNA is TGTGCCAGTAGTATGGCGGGACTCTACACCGGGGAGCTGTTTTTT. The encoded protein is CASSMAGLYTGELFF. Supplemented by reference TRBV19 and TRBJ2-2, the full variable domain reads DGGITQSPKYLFRKEGQNVTLSCEQNLNHDAMYWYRQDPGQGLRLIYYSQIVNDFQKGDIAEGYSVSREKKESFPLTVTSAQKNPTAFYLCASSMAGLYTGELFFGEGSRLTVL.

This sequence joins TRBV5-1 and TRBJ2-5; 10 bases are a match to TRBD2. The junction had 6 bases not matched to a gene; V was cut back by 0 bases and J by 1 base. The CDR3 is 17 residues long. In germline, CDR1 is SGHRS, CDR2 YFSETQ. CDR3: CASSLGIAGGIQETQYF. DNA for the CDR3: TGCGCCAGCAGCTTGGGAATAGCGGGGGGAATCCAAGAGACCCAGTACTTC.

A single count supports this clone. The chain links TRBV11-3 to TRBJ2-3; 9 bases are shared with TRBD1. The length of the CDR3 is 15 residues. Trimming removed 3 bases from V and 5 bases from J; junction bases left unmatched: 6. Germline V lookup: CDR1 SGHNT, CDR2 YENEEA. The CDR3 nucleotides read TGTGCCAGCAGCTTGGGGGACAGGGCGAGAGATACGCAGTATTTT. It translates to CASSLGDRARDTQYF.

The genes are TRBV25-1 and TRBJ2-5, with unresolved D. This CDR3 has 15 residues. Germline V gene data show CDR1 as MGHDK and CDR2 as SYGVNS. The V and J ends lost 6 bases and 1 base respectively, with 15 bases between them. The CDR3 protein is CASSPWVGSQETQYF. The CDR3 nucleotides are TGTGCCAGCAGCCCCTGGGTCGGGTCCCAAGAGACCCAGTACTTC. Combining the CDR3 with reference TRBV25-1 and TRBJ2-5 gives the whole variable domain EADIYQTPRYLVIGTGKKITLECSQTMGHDKMYWYQQDPGMELHLIHYSYGVNSTEKGDLSSESTVSRIRTEHFPLTLESARPSHTSQYLCASSPWVGSQETQYFGPGTRLLVL.

This clone appeared once. The CDR3 DNA reads TGTGCCAGCAGCCAAGGCCGCCAGGGGGGTCACGAGCAGTACTTC. Amino acid sequence: CASSQGRQGGHEQYF. The J gene is TRBJ2-7, the V gene TRBV3-1 (or the pseudogene TRBV3-2); D perhaps matches TRBD1 (7 bases). There are 15 residues in the CDR3. Germline V gene lookup returns CDR1 LGHDT and CDR2 YNNKEL (reference sequence). V lost 1 base and J lost 5, with 15 bases in between.

This clone appeared a single time. The V and J genes are TRBV10-1 and TRBJ2-2; tentatively, D is TRBD1 (6 bases). CDR1 WNHNN and CDR2 SYGVQD come from the germline V gene (reference sequence). Trimming removed 10 bases from V and 5 bases from J, with 11 bases in between. The length of the CDR3 is 12 residues. The CDR3 nucleotides are TGCGCCAAACCTACAGGGACCGGGGAGCTGTTTTTT. Protein sequence: CAKPTGTGELFF.

Only a few counts were recorded for this clone. The rearrangement links TRBV5-4 to TRBJ2-3; tentative D call: TRBD2 (7 bases). Looked up from germline, CDR1 is SGHNT and CDR2 is YYREEE (reference sequence). V lost 3 bases and J 1 base, leaving 15 bases between the germline ends. The CDR3 spans 16 residues. The CDR3 DNA is TGTGCCAGCAGCTGGAGTTTCGGGGGGCGCACAGATACGCAGTATTTT. Translating gives CASSWSFGGRTDTQYF.

The V call is TRBV7-9, the J call TRBJ2-3, with TRBD2 matching over 11 bases. The CDR3 runs 17 residues. V shed 3 bases, J shed 5 bases, and the junction held 10 bases outside the gene matches. Looked up from germline, CDR1 is SEHNR and CDR2 is FQNEAQ (reference sequence). CDR3 amino acids: CASSFLTSGSRGDTQYF. The CDR3 nucleotides read TGTGCCAGCAGCTTCCTAACTAGCGGGAGTAGGGGAGATACGCAGTATTTT.

The rearrangement links TRBV19 to TRBJ2-3; 9 bases are a match to TRBD2. Germline values: CDR1 LNHDA, CDR2 SQIVND (reference sequence). Trimming cost V 7 bases and J 2 bases; bases outside gene matches: 13. The CDR3 runs to 17 residues. The CDR3 reads CASTPEGASGATDTQYF. The CDR3 DNA reads TGTGCCAGTACTCCTGAGGGGGCTAGCGGGGCCACAGATACGCAGTATTTT.

V usage is TRBV24-1 and J usage is TRBJ2-5; 9 bases fit TRBD2. V lost 2 bases and J lost 9; bases outside the gene matches: 9. The CDR3 loop spans 15 amino acids. Germline assignment: CDR1 KGHDR and CDR2 SFDVKD. The CDR3, as DNA: TGTGCCACCAGTGATTCCGGGACTAGCCGGGAGGCCCAGTACTTC. This encodes CATSDSGTSREAQYF.

The J gene is TRBJ2-1, the V gene TRBV7-3; 7 nucleotides match TRBD2. CDR3 size: 14 residues. The V gene's germline CDR1 is SGHTA and CDR2 FQGTGA. V trimming: 2 bases; J trimming: 5 bases; junction bases outside the gene matches: 3. The CDR3 DNA reads TGTGCCAGCAGCTTAGCGGGGGTTAACAATGAGCAGTTCTTC. As protein: CASSLAGVNNEQFF. Together with reference TRBV7-3 and TRBJ2-1, the CDR3 gives the full variable domain: GAGVSQTPSNKVTEKGKYVELRCDPISGHTALYWYRQSLGQGPEFLIYFQGTGAADDSGLPNDRFFAVRPEGSVSTLKIQRTERGDSAVYLCASSLAGVNNEQFFGPGTRLTVL.

On this clone itself: One end of the junction does not line up with germline, which may come from a read error. The rearrangement links TRBV7-7 to TRBJ2-5; 12 nucleotides align to TRBD2. Germline CDR1 is SSHAT and CDR2 is FNYEAQ (reference sequence). The CDR3 has 14 amino acids. The CDR3 region has the DNA TGTGCTAGCAGCCCCGGACTAGCGGGGGAGACCCAGTACTTC. This codes for CASSPGLAGETQYF. Drawing the rest from reference TRBV7-7 and TRBJ2-5, the complete variable domain is GAGVSQSPRYKVTKRGQDVTLRCDPISSHATLYWYQQALGQGPEFLTYFNYEAQPDKSGLPSDRFSAERPEGSISTLTIQRTEQRDSAMYRCASSPGLAGETQYFGPGTRLLVL.